These 19 T cell receptor beta chains share one sample of origin, sequenced in a study of control samples from healthy donors and cancer patients. Assay: immunoSEQ multiplex PCR; the TCRdb copy retains only in-frame clones and omits some. The sample has 150,000 or so clones, 85% to 95% seen once. Sequencing was carried out using PBMCs. The source of these receptors is a man in his 60s with colorectal cancer.

The chain couples TRBV2 to TRBJ1-5; unclear D gene. The CDR3 covers 16 residues. Per the germline V gene, CDR1 is SNHLY and CDR2 is FYNNEI. The V end was cut by 3 bases, the J end by 4 bases, with 16 bases between. CDR3 in amino acids: CASSDGVPIQNQPQHF. The DNA of the CDR3 is TGTGCCAGCAGTGACGGAGTTCCTATCCAGAATCAGCCCCAGCATTTT. The full variable domain, its missing parts supplied by reference TRBV2 and TRBJ1-5, is EPEVTQTPSHQVTQMGQEVILRCVPISNHLYFYWYRQILGQKVEFLVSFYNNEISEKSEIFDDQFSVERPDGSNFTLKIRSTKLEDSAMYFCASSDGVPIQNQPQHFGDGTRLSIL.

The chain joins TRBV4-2 to TRBJ2-3, with 10 nucleotides matching TRBD2. CDR3 size: 15 residues. Looked up from germline, CDR1 is LGHNA and CDR2 is YNFKEQ. V shed 3 bases and J 3 bases; nucleotides not matched to a gene: 3. The CDR3 loop is CASSQELAGTDTQYF. The CDR3 coding sequence is TGTGCCAGCAGCCAGGAACTAGCGGGGACAGATACGCAGTATTTT.

The CDR3 DNA sequence: TGTGCCAGCAGCTTATACGCGCGGACAGGGGATGGCTACACCTTC. The encoded protein is CASSLYARTGDGYTF. This rearrangement joins TRBV7-2 to TRBJ1-2; 9 bases are a match to TRBD1. CDR3 size: 15 residues. Germline CDR1 reads SGHTA; CDR2 reads FQGNSA. After removal of 2 bases from V and 6 bases from J, the junction contained 7 bases not matched to a gene.

The J gene is TRBJ1-5, the V gene TRBV11-1; D possibly corresponds to TRBD1 (5 bases). CDR3 size: 13 residues. Per the germline V gene, CDR1 is SGHAT and CDR2 is FQDESV (reference sequence). Trimming took 3 bases from V and 5 from J, leaving 8 bases between them. This CDR3 is CASSFMGDQPQHF. The CDR3 DNA is TGTGCCAGCAGCTTCATGGGGGATCAGCCCCAGCATTTT.

The chain uses TRBV19 and TRBJ1-6, with 10 bases identical to TRBD1. The CDR3 contains 15 residues. Germline V gene sequence: CDR1 LNHDA, CDR2 SQIVND (reference sequence). V dropped 6 bases and J dropped 7; count of bases not matched to a gene: 6. CDR3 coding DNA: TGTGCCAGTAGCAGACAGGGGGCGAGGAATTCACCCCTCCACTTT. This encodes CASSRQGARNSPLHF.

J is TRBJ1-5 and V is TRBV19; tentatively, D is TRBD1 (5 bases). Germline values: CDR1 LNHDA, CDR2 SQIVND (reference sequence). The CDR3 loop spans 17 amino acids. The V end lost 6 bases, the J end lost 1 base, and 19 bases lay between the germline ends. For the CDR3, the DNA is TGTGCCAGTAGGTCGGGCCGGGGGATTAGGAGCAATCAGCCCCAGCATTTT. It translates to CASRSGRGIRSNQPQHF.

V gene TRBV4-3 combines with J gene TRBJ1-2; 7 bases match TRBD1. Germline V gene data show CDR1 as LGHNA and CDR2 as YSLEER. The CDR3 runs to 15 residues. Germline trimming cut 3 bases from V and 5 bases from J; bases unmatched to any gene: 9. CDR3 DNA: TGCGCCAGCAGCCAGAACAGGGGAAGCAGGTATGGCTACACCTTC. Translated, it gives CASSQNRGSRYGYTF.

This chain joins TRBV5-1 and TRBJ1-2; tentative D call: TRBD1 (6 bases). Trimming removed 3 bases from V and 6 bases from J, with 9 bases in between. Per the germline V gene, CDR1 is SGHRS and CDR2 is YFSETQ. The CDR3 consists of 12 residues. The CDR3 DNA follows: TGCGCCAGCAGCTCCGGACAGAATGGCTACACCTTC. Translated: CASSSGQNGYTF. The variable domain in full, with the rest retrieved from reference TRBV5-1 and TRBJ1-2, is KAGVTQTPRYLIKTRGQQVTLSCSPISGHRSVSWYQQTPGQGLQFLFEYFSETQRNKGNFPGRFSGRQFSNSRSEMNVSTLELGDSALYLCASSSGQNGYTFGSGTRLTVV.

CDR3 sequence reads: CASSLDRGNTGELFF. Written as DNA, the CDR3 is TGCGCCAGCAGCCTAGACAGGGGTAACACCGGGGAGCTGTTTTTT. The chain is built from TRBV4-3 and TRBJ2-2; the match to TRBD1 covers 8 bases. CDR3 length: 15 amino acids. The V segment lost 4 bases and the J segment 2 bases; nucleotides outside the gene matches: 3. CDR1 and CDR2 from the germline V gene are LGHNA and YSLEER.

This rearrangement joins TRBV7-2 to TRBJ1-6; D is possibly TRBD1 (6 bases). Trimming removed 4 bases from V and 10 bases from J, with 20 bases in between. Germline CDR1 and CDR2: SGHTA and FQGNSA. The CDR3 spans 16 residues. Here the CDR3 reads CASSSPGRGQESPLHF. CDR3 DNA sequence: TGTGCCAGCAGCTCGCCAGGCCGGGGGCAGGAATCACCCCTCCACTTT.

In the case of this clone: This specimen includes other DNA sequences encoding the same CDR3. The chain is built from TRBV6-5 and TRBJ1-2; 12 bases agree with TRBD1. V lost 0 bases, J lost 6 bases, and 2 bases stayed unmatched. The CDR3 is made up of 15 amino acids. CDR1 is MNHEY and CDR2 is SVGAGI in the germline V gene. DNA for the CDR3: TGTGCCAGCAGTTACTCGGGACAGGGGGCAAATGGCTACACCTTC. Its protein product is CASSYSGQGANGYTF.

The rearrangement links TRBV24-1 to TRBJ1-4; 7 nucleotides match TRBD1. The CDR3 sequence is 13 residues long. J was trimmed by 5 bases and V by 8 bases; bases with no gene match: 4. Germline V gene sequence: CDR1 KGHDR, CDR2 SFDVKD. The CDR3 sequence: CATTRQGNEKLFF. CDR3 nucleotides: TGTGCCACCACCCGACAGGGCAATGAAAAACTGTTTTTT.

CDR3 sequence: CAISEFGRGRGGTEAFF. The DNA of the CDR3 is TGTGCCATCAGTGAGTTTGGCAGGGGGCGCGGTGGCACTGAAGCTTTCTTT. The chain recombines TRBV10-3 with TRBJ1-1; 8 nucleotides line up with TRBD1. Germline V gene sequence: CDR1 ENHRY, CDR2 SYGVKD. The CDR3 runs 17 residues. V lost 1 base to trimming and J lost 4 bases; unmatched junction nucleotides: 11.

The chain joins TRBV6-5 to TRBJ1-1; the match to TRBD1 covers 9 bases. Trimming at V came to 6 bases and at J to 12 bases, leaving 8 bases not matched to a gene. Germline CDR1 MNHEY, CDR2 SVGAGI. The CDR3 sequence is 12 residues long. The CDR3 spells CASSDPGQGPFF. CDR3 DNA: TGTGCCAGCAGCGATCCGGGACAGGGACCTTTCTTT.

This clone was detected only once. The chain has TRBV3-1 (or the pseudogene TRBV3-2) and TRBJ1-2, with D uncertain. V lost 4 bases and J lost 6, with 15 bases in between. The CDR3 has 14 amino acids. Germline CDR1 is LGHDT and CDR2 is YNNKEL (reference sequence). The CDR3 coding sequence is TGTGCCAGCAGCCCCACACAAAGGTCGGATGGCTACACCTTC. It encodes CASSPTQRSDGYTF.

This chain joins TRBV7-2 and TRBJ1-2; 10 bases match TRBD1. Per the germline V gene, CDR1 is SGHTA and CDR2 is FQGNSA. Trimming took 5 bases from V and 8 from J; bases not matched to a gene: 11. The CDR3 loop spans 15 amino acids. The CDR3 nucleotides read TGTGCCAGCAGCCCACCTCCCGGGACAGGGGAAGGCTACACCTTC. Protein: CASSPPPGTGEGYTF.

The table lists this clone with a few counts. The chain carries TRBV19 and TRBJ1-1; 7 nucleotides align to TRBD1. V shed 4 bases and J 0 bases; nucleotides not matched to a gene: 8. The V gene's germline CDR1 is LNHDA and CDR2 SQIVND (reference sequence). This CDR3 has 16 amino acids. The CDR3 is CASSSGGGAMNTEAFF. The CDR3 nucleotides are TGTGCCAGTAGTAGTGGAGGGGGCGCGATGAACACTGAAGCTTTCTTT. Filled out from reference TRBV19 and TRBJ1-1, the complete variable domain reads DGGITQSPKYLFRKEGQNVTLSCEQNLNHDAMYWYRQDPGQGLRLIYYSQIVNDFQKGDIAEGYSVSREKKESFPLTVTSAQKNPTAFYLCASSSGGGAMNTEAFFGQGTRLTVV.

The V and J genes are TRBV2 and TRBJ1-4; D not resolved. Germline values: CDR1 SNHLY, CDR2 FYNNEI. This CDR3 spans 14 amino acids. V lost 6 bases to trimming and J lost 0 bases, with 8 bases between them. In DNA form, the CDR3 reads TGTGCCAGCAGAACAGTTGCAACTAATGAAAAACTGTTTTTT. Its protein is CASRTVATNEKLFF.

This rearrangement joins TRBV4-3 to TRBJ1-5, with D unclear. This CDR3 region has 15 residues. Germline-derived CDR1 and CDR2 are LGHNA and YSLEER. The V and J ends lost 0 bases and 4 bases respectively, with 10 bases between them. This chain's CDR3 is CASSQDRFGNQPQHF. In nucleotides, the CDR3 is TGCGCCAGCAGCCAAGATAGGTTCGGAAATCAGCCCCAGCATTTT.